This T cell receptor beta chain was documented in a study of spatial heterogeneity in lung cancer. Study information: Raw-read counts averaged over ten per unique TCR and UMI combination.

Germline V gene lookup returns CDR1 LNHDA and CDR2 SQIVND (reference sequence). This CDR3 region has 14 residues. Trimming removed 5 bases from V and 0 bases from J, with 10 bases in between. Time point given: blood at routine non-recurrence follow-up after resection. Whole RNA, which was extracted from tumor, nontumor lung tissue or frozen PBMC, was sequenced without any cell sorting. TCRdb redid the calling of the 5' RACE reads with MiXCR, one entry per CDR3 protein. The table has some 41,000 distinct CDR3 sequences, 8% to 11% seen once. The rearrangement uses TRBV19 and TRBJ1-1, with a weak D call TRBD1 (5 bases). The specimen was PBMCs, collected at follow-up. This TCR was recovered from a female donor with early-stage non-small cell lung cancer. In DNA, the CDR3 is TGTGCCAGTAGTCCTACAGGTATGAACACTGAAGCTTTCTTT. Encoded protein: CASSPTGMNTEAFF.